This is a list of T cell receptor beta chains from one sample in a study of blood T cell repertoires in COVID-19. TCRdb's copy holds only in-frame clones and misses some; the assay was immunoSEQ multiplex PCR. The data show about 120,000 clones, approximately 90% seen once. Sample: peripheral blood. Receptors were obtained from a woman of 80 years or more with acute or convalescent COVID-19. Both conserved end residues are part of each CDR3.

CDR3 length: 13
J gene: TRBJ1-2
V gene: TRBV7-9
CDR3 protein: CASGQQGLGGYTF

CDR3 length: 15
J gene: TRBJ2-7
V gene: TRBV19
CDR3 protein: CASSITAGGHYEQYF

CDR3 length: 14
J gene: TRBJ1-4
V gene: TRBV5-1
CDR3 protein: CASSLGREGEKLFF

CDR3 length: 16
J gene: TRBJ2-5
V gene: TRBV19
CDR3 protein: CASSPGGTGARETQYF

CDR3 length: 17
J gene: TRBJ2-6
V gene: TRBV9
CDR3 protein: CASSAGGKAYGANVLTF

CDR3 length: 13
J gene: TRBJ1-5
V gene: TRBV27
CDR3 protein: CASSTTGNQPQHF

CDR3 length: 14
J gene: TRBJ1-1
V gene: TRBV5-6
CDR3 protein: CASSFYRRGTEAFF

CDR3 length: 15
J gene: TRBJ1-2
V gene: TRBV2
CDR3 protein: CASTPAQPQGYGYTF

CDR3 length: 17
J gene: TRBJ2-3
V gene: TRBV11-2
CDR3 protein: CASSLAFRTRSTDTQYF

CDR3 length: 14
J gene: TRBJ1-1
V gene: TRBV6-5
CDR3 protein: CASYPRGLDTEAFF

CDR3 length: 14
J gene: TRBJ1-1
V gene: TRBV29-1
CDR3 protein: CSVRGGATATEAFF

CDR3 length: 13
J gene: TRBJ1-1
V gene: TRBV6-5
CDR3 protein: CATQAGASTEAFF

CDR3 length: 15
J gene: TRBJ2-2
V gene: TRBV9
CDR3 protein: CASSEGGEVLGELFF

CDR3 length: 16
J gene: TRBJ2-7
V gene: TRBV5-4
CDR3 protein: CASSLGGTSKPYEQYF

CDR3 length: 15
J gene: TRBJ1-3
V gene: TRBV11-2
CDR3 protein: CASSAPRRSGNTIYF

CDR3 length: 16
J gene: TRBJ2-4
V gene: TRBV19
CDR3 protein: CATQNPFRGAKNIQYF

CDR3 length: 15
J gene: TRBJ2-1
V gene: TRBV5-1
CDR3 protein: CASVETTSGRYEQFF

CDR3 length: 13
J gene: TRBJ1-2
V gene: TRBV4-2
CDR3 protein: CASSQDRGYGYTF

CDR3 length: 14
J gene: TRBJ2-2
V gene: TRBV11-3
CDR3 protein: CASSLFFLTGELFF

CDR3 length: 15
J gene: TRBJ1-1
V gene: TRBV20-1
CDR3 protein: CSASYRGPGNTEAFF

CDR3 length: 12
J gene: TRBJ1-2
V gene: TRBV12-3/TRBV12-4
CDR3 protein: CASSFRQGGYTF

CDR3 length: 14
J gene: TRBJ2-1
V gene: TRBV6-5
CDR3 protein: CASIGGLADNEQFF

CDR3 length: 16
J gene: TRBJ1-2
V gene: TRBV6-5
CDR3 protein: CASSYFQGRANYGYTF

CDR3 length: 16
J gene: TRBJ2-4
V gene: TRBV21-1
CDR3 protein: CASSKAGERAKNIQYF

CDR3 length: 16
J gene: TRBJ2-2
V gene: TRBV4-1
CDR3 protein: CASSQGWASNTGELFF

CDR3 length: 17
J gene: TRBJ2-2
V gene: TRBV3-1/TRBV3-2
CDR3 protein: CASSRPSGPTNTGELFF

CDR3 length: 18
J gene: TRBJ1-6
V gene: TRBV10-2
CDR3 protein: CASYDRGLPSSYNSPLHF